Below are 20 T cell receptor beta chains sequenced from a single sample in a study of cytomegalovirus exposure and HLA in healthy donors. Vbeta (60) and Jbeta (13) primers were used in the PCR. TCRdb's copy holds only in-frame clones and misses some; the assay was immunoSEQ multiplex PCR. The table lists about 93,000 clones, over 75% of them singletons, with about 1.9% in the top ten. Material: PBMCs. The receptors come from a boy younger than 18 in good health and CMV-seronegative.

The rearrangement joins TRBV6-5 to TRBJ2-7; possibly TRBD2 for D (6 bases). The V gene's germline CDR1 is MNHEY and CDR2 SVGAGI. This CDR3 comprises 14 residues. The germline V and J ends were trimmed by 7 bases and 4 bases, with 17 bases remaining between them. The CDR3 sequence is CASTKGGVPYEQYF. CDR3 DNA: TGTGCCAGCACTAAGGGCGGGGTCCCTTACGAGCAGTACTTC.

The chain carries TRBV10-3 and TRBJ2-7; the match to TRBD2 covers 8 bases. CDR1 is ENHRY, CDR2 SYGVKD, per germline. Germline trimming cut 1 base from V and 3 bases from J; bases unmatched to any gene: 5. The CDR3 covers 15 residues. CDR3 nucleotide sequence: TGTGCCATCAGTGAGTACAGCGGGGGAAACTACGAGCAGTACTTC. It is translated as CAISEYSGGNYEQYF.

The chain employs TRBV7-8 and TRBJ2-1; 8 nucleotides align to TRBD1. CDR3 size: 14 residues. Per the germline V gene, CDR1 is SGHVS and CDR2 is FQNEAQ. Losses at the gene ends were 1 base for V and 10 bases for J; bases not matched to a gene: 6. The DNA for the CDR3 is TGTGCCAGCAGCTTAGTGGCAGGGGGCTACGAGCAGTTCTTC. This encodes CASSLVAGGYEQFF.

The J gene is TRBJ2-1, the V gene TRBV9; 13 bases line up with TRBD2. The trim removed 3 bases at V and 0 bases at J, leaving 9 bases unmatched. CDR1 and CDR2 from the germline V gene are SGDLS and YYNGEE. This CDR3 is 19 amino acids long. CDR3 residues: CASSEPSLAGGFSYNEQFF. Here the CDR3 DNA reads TGTGCCAGCAGCGAGCCCTCACTAGCGGGAGGGTTCTCCTACAATGAGCAGTTCTTC.

The chain employs TRBV30 and TRBJ2-7; TRBD2 aligns across 7 bases. V was clipped by 2 bases and J by 4 bases; unmatched bases: 14. Germline CDR1 is GTSNPN and CDR2 is SVGIG (reference sequence). CDR3 size: 16 residues. This CDR3 is CAWSRSSGLYDYEQYF. CDR3 in DNA: TGTGCCTGGAGTCGGTCCTCGGGACTATATGATTACGAGCAGTACTTC. The variable domain in full, completed from reference TRBV30 and TRBJ2-7, reads SQTIHQWPATLVQPVGSPLSLECTVEGTSNPNLYWYRQAAGRGLQLLFYSVGIGQISSEVPQNLSASRPQDRQFILSSKKLLLSDSGFYLCAWSRSSGLYDYEQYFGPGTRLTVT.

The genes are TRBV2 and TRBJ2-5; no clear D. V was trimmed by 8 bases and J by 4 bases, leaving 5 bases between them. CDR1 and CDR2 (germline): SNHLY, FYNNEI. This CDR3 contains 10 residues. The CDR3 reads CASGRETQYF. The CDR3 nucleotides read TGTGCCAGCGGCAGAGAGACCCAGTACTTC.

This chain joins TRBV29-1 and TRBJ2-4; TRBD1 agrees at 9 bases. Germline V gene data show CDR1 as SQVTM and CDR2 as ANQGSEA. This CDR3 contains 16 residues. V shed 4 bases, J shed 7 bases, and the junction held 14 bases outside the gene matches. The CDR3 spells CSVAFLLGTGLNIQYF. Here the CDR3 DNA reads TGCAGCGTTGCGTTCCTCCTCGGGACAGGGTTGAACATTCAGTACTTC. The full variable domain, in which reference TRBV29-1 and TRBJ2-4 provide the parts outside the CDR3, is SAVISQKPSRDICQRGTSLTIQCQVDSQVTMMFWYRQQPGQSLTLIATANQGSEATYESGFVIDKFPISRPNLTFSTLTVSNMSPEDSSIYLCSVAFLLGTGLNIQYFGAGTRLSVL.

The rearrangement links TRBV28 to TRBJ1-2; 10 nucleotides match TRBD1. CDR3 length: 15 amino acids. V dropped 1 base and J dropped 5; count of bases not matched to a gene: 4. CDR1 and CDR2 from the germline V gene are MDHEN and SYDVKM. CDR3 sequence: CASSLSGTGDYGYTF. CDR3 DNA sequence: TGTGCCAGCAGTTTATCAGGGACAGGGGATTATGGCTACACCTTC.

This clone was observed a few times. The CDR3: CASSSYGYTF. Here the CDR3 DNA reads TGTGCCAGCAGCTCCTATGGCTACACCTTC. The chain carries TRBV28 and TRBJ1-2; no definite D call. Deletions cut 6 bases from V and 4 bases from J, with 3 bases between. The CDR3 spans 10 residues. Germline V gene sequence: CDR1 MDHEN, CDR2 SYDVKM.

In nucleotides, the CDR3 is TGTGCCAGCGGTCTGGCGGGGGGTCTTTTAAATGAGCAGTTCTTC. Protein: CASGLAGGLLNEQFF. The chain joins TRBV7-8 to TRBJ2-1, with 8 bases identical to TRBD2. V lost 8 bases to trimming and J lost 7 bases; unmatched junction nucleotides: 13. Per germline, CDR1 SGHVS and CDR2 FQNEAQ. This CDR3 contains 15 residues.

The rearrangement joins TRBV9 to TRBJ1-4, with 10 bases aligning to TRBD1. Germline V gene sequence: CDR1 SGDLS, CDR2 YYNGEE. With V trimmed by 4 bases and J by 8 bases, 5 bases remained unmatched. This CDR3 has 14 residues. CDR3 nucleotides: TGTGCCAGCAGCCGAGACAGGGGGCGGGAAAAACTGTTTTTT. Its translation: CASSRDRGREKLFF.

This chain links TRBV4-1 with TRBJ2-3; tentatively, D is TRBD2 (6 bases). Trimming removed 1 base at V and 10 bases at J, with 24 bases between. This CDR3 is built from 17 residues. CDR1 is MGHRA and CDR2 is YSYEKL in the germline V gene. As DNA, the CDR3 is TGCGCCAGCAGCCAAGCTTCGGGACTGGGCCGAGAGGCGGCGCAGTATTTT. Protein sequence: CASSQASGLGREAAQYF.

The chain links TRBV25-1 to TRBJ1-1, with 7 bases lining up with TRBD1. The CDR3 is made up of 14 amino acids. Germline CDR1 is MGHDK and CDR2 is SYGVNS. J was trimmed by 4 bases and V by 2 bases; bases with no gene match: 4. CDR3 residues: CASSETGVGTEAFF. CDR3 DNA: TGTGCCAGCAGTGAAACAGGGGTAGGCACTGAAGCTTTCTTT.

V and J are TRBV7-9 and TRBJ2-3, with D tentatively TRBD2 (5 bases). The ends were cut back, 6 bases at V and 6 bases at J, with 13 bases in the middle. The CDR3 has 13 residues. Germline loops: CDR1 SEHNR, CDR2 FQNEAQ (reference sequence). The CDR3 reads CASRGALADTQYF. In DNA form, the CDR3 reads TGTGCCAGCAGGGGAGCATTAGCGGATACGCAGTATTTT.

The chain has TRBV5-4 and TRBJ2-5; 8 nucleotides match TRBD2. Losses at the gene ends were 4 bases for V and 3 bases for J; bases not matched to a gene: 8. The CDR3 consists of 15 residues. CDR1 and CDR2 (germline): SGHNT, YYREEE (reference sequence). CDR3 in amino acids: CASSTISGGKETQYF. CDR3 coding DNA: TGTGCCAGCAGCACCATCAGCGGGGGAAAAGAGACCCAGTACTTC.

J is TRBJ1-1 and V is TRBV13, with D unresolved. V lost 3 bases, J lost 2 bases, and 10 bases lay in between. This CDR3 has 14 amino acids. CDR1 is PRHDT, CDR2 FYEKMQ, per germline (reference sequence). CDR3 bases: TGTGCCAGCAGCTTGGTGAACAGTAACACTGAAGCTTTCTTT. This gives the protein CASSLVNSNTEAFF.

The chain recombines TRBV4-3 with TRBJ2-2; a weak D match, TRBD2 (6 bases). This CDR3 contains 19 residues. V shed 0 bases and J shed 4 bases, with 21 bases lying between them. Per germline, CDR1 LGHNA and CDR2 YSLEER. The CDR3 sequence: CASSQEAPGLSGFTGELFF. The CDR3 nucleotides are TGCGCCAGCAGCCAAGAAGCCCCTGGACTAAGCGGTTTCACCGGGGAGCTGTTTTTT.

The chain recombines TRBV11-2 with TRBJ1-1, with D maybe TRBD1 (5 bases). Trimming removed 8 bases from V and 1 base from J, with 20 bases in between. Germline lookup yields CDR1 SGHAT and CDR2 FQNNGV. The CDR3 totals 16 residues. CDR3 amino acids: CASWGGGGKRNTEAFF. The CDR3, as DNA: TGTGCCAGCTGGGGTGGGGGAGGCAAGAGGAACACTGAAGCTTTCTTT.

This clone was recorded a few times. CDR3 DNA sequence: TGCGCCAGCAGCCACGAAGAGACCCAGTACTTC. Amino acids: CASSHEETQYF. The rearrangement joins TRBV4-1 to TRBJ2-5; D gene uncertain. The germline V gene encodes CDR1 MGHRA and CDR2 YSYEKL. Between the trimmed V and J ends, which lost 3 bases and 3 bases, there was a span of 2 bases. This CDR3 comprises 11 residues.

The rearrangement uses TRBV4-3 and TRBJ1-4; TRBD1 matches at 9 bases. V gave up 0 bases and J gave up 5 bases; unmatched junction bases: 7. CDR3 size: 17 residues. CDR1 and CDR2 (germline): LGHNA, YSLEER. In DNA, the CDR3 is TGCGCCAGCAGCCAAGACCACCGACAGGGGGGGAATGAAAAACTGTTTTTT. It encodes CASSQDHRQGGNEKLFF.